The source of this T cell receptor beta chain is a study of blood T cell repertoires in COVID-19. This CDR3 spans 15 amino acids. Looked up from germline, CDR1 is MNHEY and CDR2 is SVGAGI. V shed 5 bases, J shed 3 bases, and the junction held 9 bases outside the gene matches. As processed by the authors: Reference gene primer amplification in the assay estimated nucleated cell counts. Sequenced by immunoSEQ multiplex PCR; TCRdb stores in-frame clones only, minus some. V and J calls and clone size are those listed in that table; D and trimming were worked out from the DNA. The table lists 150,000 to 200,000 clones, approximately 77% of them singletons.

This receptor was taken from a woman of 80 years or more with active or convalescent COVID-19. This chain joins TRBV6-5 and TRBJ1-2; 7 bases map to TRBD1. The sequencing sample was made of peripheral blood. For the CDR3, the DNA is TGTGCCAGCAGTCCCACGACAGGGAATTACTATGGCTACACCTTC. Amino acids: CASSPTTGNYYGYTF.